A single sample is the source of the 17 T cell receptor beta chains below, sequenced in a study of T cells in Graves' hyperthyroidism and ophthalmopathy. RNA transcripts provided the source from which TCR beta CDR3 regions were amplified. The HTBI set primed first-round TCR CDR3 RT-PCR. Via MiXCR, TCRdb re-called the multiplex PCR reads, giving one row per CDR3 protein. Of roughly 660,000 distinct CDR3 sequences in the sample, 15% to 20% are singletons; the top ten hold around 15%. The sequenced sample was blood. The receptors were gathered from a man aged 50 to 59 with Graves' hyperthyroidism.

This clonotype was counted at least ten times. V gene TRBV12-3 or TRBV12-4 combines with J gene TRBJ1-5, with TRBD1 matching over 10 bases. The CDR3 has 14 amino acids. With 8 bases clipped from V and 6 bases from J, the junction kept 7 bases outside the gene matches. This CDR3 is CASAKTGGFQPQHF. CDR3 bases: TGTGCCAGCGCTAAGACAGGGGGCTTTCAGCCCCAGCATTTT.

The chain joins TRBV28 to TRBJ2-7, with 8 bases matching TRBD1. CDR1 and CDR2 (germline): MDHEN, SYDVKM. This CDR3 is built from 14 residues. V shed 4 bases, J shed 7 bases, and the junction held 9 bases outside the gene matches. CDR3 sequence reads: CASSSGQGRVEQYF. The CDR3 coding sequence is TGTGCCAGCAGTTCAGGACAGGGTCGGGTGGAGCAGTACTTC.

This clonotype was detected many times. The V gene is TRBV18, the J gene TRBJ1-1; D might be TRBD1 (5 bases). CDR3 length: 14 amino acids. The germline V gene has CDR1 KGHSH and CDR2 LQKENI. Deletions cut 0 bases from V and 5 bases from J, with 10 bases between. CDR3: CASSPPGGGTEAFF. The CDR3 DNA follows: TGTGCCAGCTCACCACCGGGGGGGGGGACTGAAGCTTTCTTT.

This clonotype appeared a few times. The chain carries TRBV13 and TRBJ2-3; 7 nucleotides line up with TRBD1. This CDR3 is 18 amino acids long. From germline, CDR1 is PRHDT and CDR2 FYEKMQ (reference sequence). Trimming at V came to 2 bases and at J to 6 bases, leaving 17 bases not matched to a gene. The chain's CDR3 is CASSLMGQGVTLEDTQYF. CDR3 coding DNA: TGTGCCAGCAGCTTAATGGGTCAGGGGGTGACCCTCGAGGATACGCAGTATTTT.

As for this clonotype: Since a much larger clone is just one base distant, this may be a read error. The chain couples TRBV6-1 to TRBJ1-6, with D perhaps matching TRBD1 (6 bases). The CDR3 has 16 residues. CDR1 is MNHNS, CDR2 SASEGT, per germline. CDR3 DNA: TGTGCCGGCAGAAAACAGGGCGGCTCCTATAATTCACCCCTCCACTTT. Protein product: CAGRKQGGSYNSPLHF.

This clonotype has more than one count but fewer than ten. This chain uses TRBV5-1 with TRBJ2-7; unclear D gene. Germline assignment: CDR1 SGHRS and CDR2 YFSETQ. There are 15 residues in the CDR3. Trimming removed 0 bases at V and 2 bases at J, with 12 bases between. CDR3 sequence (DNA): TGCGCCAGCAGCTTGGACAGCACTACCGCCTACGAGCAGTACTTC. It encodes CASSLDSTTAYEQYF.

Ten or more counts support this clonotype. The genes are TRBV12-3 or TRBV12-4 and TRBJ2-2; 7 bases are shared with TRBD1. The CDR3 covers 14 residues. With 6 bases clipped from V and 6 bases from J, the junction kept 7 bases outside the gene matches. This CDR3 is CASSYNRGSGELFF. The CDR3 bases are TGTGCCAGCAGCTATAACAGGGGTTCCGGGGAGCTGTTTTTT.

Ten or more counts support this clonotype. This chain connects TRBV30 to TRBJ2-1; 10 bases line up with TRBD2. This CDR3 contains 16 residues. Germline CDR1 and CDR2: GTSNPN and SVGIG (reference sequence). Germline trimming cut 2 bases from V and 6 bases from J; bases unmatched to any gene: 10. CDR3 sequence: CAWSWASGSWGNEQFF. The CDR3, as DNA: TGTGCCTGGAGTTGGGCTAGCGGGAGCTGGGGCAATGAGCAGTTCTTC. The variable domain in full, completed from reference TRBV30 and TRBJ2-1, reads SQTIHQWPATLVQPVGSPLSLECTVEGTSNPNLYWYRQAAGRGLQLLFYSVGIGQISSEVPQNLSASRPQDRQFILSSKKLLLSDSGFYLCAWSWASGSWGNEQFFGPGTRLTVL.

This clonotype has a count of ten or more. The rearrangement uses TRBV6-1 and TRBJ2-6; 8 bases match TRBD2. J was trimmed by 0 bases and V by 7 bases; bases with no gene match: 14. This CDR3 contains 19 residues. Germline V gene lookup returns CDR1 MNHNS and CDR2 SASEGT. CDR3 coding DNA: TGTGCCAGCACCCAAGCTCTCAGCGGGGGAAGCTCTGGGGCCAACGTCCTGACTTTC. Translating it yields CASTQALSGGSSGANVLTF.

The table lists this clonotype with many counts. The V gene is TRBV28, the J gene TRBJ2-5; 9 bases are shared with TRBD2. The V gene's germline CDR1 is MDHEN and CDR2 SYDVKM. V trimming: 4 bases; J trimming: 5 bases; junction bases outside the gene matches: 14. This CDR3 has 17 residues. The CDR3 spells CASSSPSAGGEGETQYF. The CDR3 DNA reads TGTGCCAGCAGTTCGCCCTCCGCGGGAGGGGAGGGGGAGACCCAGTACTTC.

This clonotype was picked up many times. This rearrangement joins TRBV7-2 to TRBJ1-5; D not certain. Trimming cost V 0 bases and J 4 bases, with 4 bases left between them. The CDR3 loop spans 13 amino acids. Germline assignment: CDR1 SGHTA and CDR2 FQGNSA. CDR3 nucleotides: TGTGCCAGCAGCTTAGCGCCTAATCAGCCCCAGCATTTT. Amino acids: CASSLAPNQPQHF. Looking up the rest from reference TRBV7-2 and TRBJ1-5 gives the full variable domain: GAGVSQSPSNKVTEKGKDVELRCDPISGHTALYWYRQSLGQGLEFLIYFQGNSAPDKSGLPSDRFSAERTGGSVSTLTIQRTQQEDSAVYLCASSLAPNQPQHFGDGTRLSIL.

This clonotype was detected many times. V and J are TRBV12-3 or TRBV12-4 and TRBJ2-7; D is perhaps TRBD1 (6 bases). CDR3 length: 14 amino acids. V was pared by 6 bases and J by 2 bases, with 14 bases between. The CDR3 nucleotides are TGTGCCAGCAGGAGAGGGGGAACCACCTACGAGCAGTACTTC. Its protein is CASRRGGTTYEQYF.

The table lists this clonotype with many counts. The V gene is TRBV6-2 or TRBV6-3, the J gene TRBJ2-7; D assignment may be TRBD1 or TRBD2 (5 bases each). This CDR3 has 14 residues. V was clipped by 6 bases and J by 0 bases, with 12 bases between them. Germline-derived CDR1 and CDR2 are MNHEY and SVGEGT. Written as DNA, the CDR3 is TGTGCCAGCAGCCGGGACGGTATCTCCTACGAGCAGTACTTC. Translated: CASSRDGISYEQYF.

This clonotype was recorded many times. The chain carries TRBV18 and TRBJ2-1, with 8 nucleotides matching TRBD2. This CDR3 contains 15 residues. Losses at the gene ends were 3 bases for V and 7 bases for J; bases not matched to a gene: 8. Germline CDR1 is KGHSH and CDR2 is LQKENI. The CDR3 protein is CASSPGSGRFNEQFF. CDR3 coding DNA: TGTGCCAGCTCACCCGGAAGCGGGAGATTTAATGAGCAGTTCTTC.

The chain combines TRBV2 with TRBJ2-4; 8 positions match TRBD2. Germline CDR1 and CDR2: SNHLY and FYNNEI. With V trimmed by 5 bases and J by 6 bases, 9 bases remained unmatched. The CDR3 sequence is 15 residues long. Written as DNA, the CDR3 is TGTGCCAGCAGTTCGAGCGGGAGAGGAGGAAACATTCAGTACTTC. Protein: CASSSSGRGGNIQYF. Filled out from reference TRBV2 and TRBJ2-4, the complete variable domain reads EPEVTQTPSHQVTQMGQEVILRCVPISNHLYFYWYRQILGQKVEFLVSFYNNEISEKSEIFDDQFSVERPDGSNFTLKIRSTKLEDSAMYFCASSSSGRGGNIQYFGAGTRLSVL.

The chain has TRBV20-1 and TRBJ2-7; 8 nucleotides agree with TRBD2. CDR1 and CDR2 from the germline V gene are DFQATT and SNEGSKA (reference sequence). CDR3 length: 17 amino acids. V shed 0 bases and J 5 bases; nucleotides not matched to a gene: 15. The CDR3 DNA reads as TGCAGTGCTAGAGATTCAGATAGCGGGATGTCATCCCACGAGCAGTACTTC. Translating it yields CSARDSDSGMSSHEQYF.

This clonotype was seen at least ten times. This rearrangement joins TRBV20-1 to TRBJ1-3; D not certain. CDR1 is DFQATT, CDR2 SNEGSKA, per germline (reference sequence). Trimming pared 1 base from V and 0 bases from J, leaving 7 bases between. This CDR3 spans 14 amino acids. The CDR3 protein is CSARGEVSGNTIYF. In DNA, the CDR3 is TGCAGTGCTAGAGGAGAAGTCTCTGGAAACACCATATATTTT.